This TCR beta chain was recovered during a study of blood T cell repertoires in COVID-19. Study summary: Acute and convalescent COVID-19 samples came from the United States, Italy and Spain. T cells, B-cell-depleted T cells, or PBMCs supplied cDNA or gDNA.

Authors' data handling: Nucleated cell number was recorded as an estimate derived from reference gene primer amplification. Sequencing used immunoSEQ multiplex PCR; TCRdb keeps in-frame clones, though not all of them. V and J calls and clone size are as listed in that table; D and trimming were resolved from the DNA. The data show 100,000 or so clones, about four fifths seen once. The sample was peripheral blood. The receptor's source is a woman aged 80 or older with acute or convalescent COVID-19.

CDR3 sequence: CASSLAGGDTQYF. In DNA form, the CDR3 reads TGTGCCAGCAGCTTAGCGGGAGGAGATACGCAGTATTTT. The chain links TRBV7-9 to TRBJ2-3; weak D call: TRBD2 (6 bases). Germline-derived CDR1 and CDR2 are SEHNR and FQNEAQ (reference sequence). The CDR3 extends over 13 amino acids. V was trimmed by 0 bases and J by 5 bases, leaving 6 bases between them.